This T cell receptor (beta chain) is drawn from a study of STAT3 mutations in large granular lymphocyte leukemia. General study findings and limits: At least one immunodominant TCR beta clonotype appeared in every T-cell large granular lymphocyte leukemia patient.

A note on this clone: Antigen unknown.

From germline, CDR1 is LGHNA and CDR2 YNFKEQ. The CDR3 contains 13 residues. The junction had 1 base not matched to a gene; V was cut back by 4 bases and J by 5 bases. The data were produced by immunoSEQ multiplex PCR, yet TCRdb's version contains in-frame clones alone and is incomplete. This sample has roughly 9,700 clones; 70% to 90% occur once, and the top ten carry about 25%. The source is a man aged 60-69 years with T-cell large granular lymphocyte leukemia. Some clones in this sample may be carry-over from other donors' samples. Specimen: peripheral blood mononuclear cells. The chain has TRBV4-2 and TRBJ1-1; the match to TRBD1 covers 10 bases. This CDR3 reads CASSPDRGTEAFF. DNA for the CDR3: TGTGCCAGCAGCCCGGACAGGGGGACTGAAGCTTTCTTT.